These 21 T cell receptor beta chains were sequenced from one sample in a study of identical twins. TCRdb itself ran the 5' RACE reads through MiXCR, one entry per CDR3 protein. This table holds 500,000 to 550,000 distinct CDR3 sequences, about a fifth found once. These data were likewise used in another study, on yellow fever vaccine responses in identical twins.

The sample taken for sequencing was CD4+ T cells sorted from blood. The source is a woman between 18 and 29 years old in good health.

This chain uses TRBV3-1 with TRBJ2-5, with D possibly matching TRBD2 (5 bases). V lost 1 base and J 0 bases, leaving 6 bases between the germline ends. CDR3 size: 14 residues. The germline CDR1 and CDR2 sequences are LGHDT and YNNKEL (reference sequence). The CDR3 is CASSQAGYQETQYF. The CDR3 DNA reads TGTGCCAGCAGCCAAGCGGGGTACCAAGAGACCCAGTACTTC.

This chain joins TRBV4-1 and TRBJ2-1, with 7 bases aligning to TRBD1. Unmatched junction bases numbered 10, after V lost 4 bases and J lost 7 bases. CDR3 length equals 15 residues. The germline gives CDR1 MGHRA, CDR2 YSYEKL. The CDR3 here is CASSLGTALWNEQFF. The CDR3 DNA sequence: TGCGCCAGCAGCCTCGGGACAGCCTTATGGAATGAGCAGTTCTTC.

Comment on this clonotype: This likely came from a read error, as a far larger clone is one base away. J is TRBJ2-1 and V is TRBV7-9; the match to TRBD2 covers 11 bases. The V segment lost 3 bases and the J segment 7 bases; nucleotides outside the gene matches: 5. This CDR3 is built from 15 residues. Germline V lookup: CDR1 SEHNR, CDR2 FQNEAQ (reference sequence). The CDR3 DNA sequence: TGTGCCAGCAGCTTGGAACTAGCGGGAGTGAATGAGCAGTTCTTC. Residues: CASSLELAGVNEQFF.

The sample holds a few counts of this clonotype. The CDR3 sequence is CASSLIVQGVHEQYF. In DNA form, the CDR3 reads TGTGCCAGCAGTTTAATCGTACAGGGGGTCCACGAGCAGTACTTC. V gene TRBV27 combines with J gene TRBJ2-7; 8 bases are a match to TRBD1. Germline V gene lookup returns CDR1 MNHEY and CDR2 SMNVEV (reference sequence). V was clipped by 2 bases and J by 5 bases; unmatched bases: 8. The CDR3 has 15 residues.

This clonotype was observed a few times. The V and J genes are TRBV10-3 and TRBJ1-4, with a weak D call TRBD1 (5 bases). Germline V gene lookup returns CDR1 ENHRY and CDR2 SYGVKD. V shed 11 bases and J shed 9 bases, with 19 bases lying between them. This CDR3 comprises 13 residues. CDR3 nucleotide sequence: TGTGCCTCTTGGGACGGATCGGATAAAAAACTGTTTTTT. As protein: CASWDGSDKKLFF.

In its sample, this clonotype was seen a few times. J is TRBJ1-4 and V is TRBV7-9, with D uncertain. This CDR3 contains 11 residues. V lost 7 bases and J lost 5, with 5 bases in between. CDR1 SEHNR and CDR2 FQNEAQ come from the germline V gene (reference sequence). The CDR3 DNA is TGTGCCAGCACCAGGAATGAAAAACTGTTTTTT. Translated: CASTRNEKLFF.

The sample holds a few counts of this clonotype. J is TRBJ2-3 and V is TRBV12-3 or TRBV12-4; 10 bases line up with TRBD2. The CDR3 is 16 amino acids. The trim removed 4 bases at V and 2 bases at J, leaving 6 bases unmatched. CDR3 coding DNA: TGTGCCAGCAGTTACAGCGGGGGGGCCTCCACAGATACGCAGTATTTT. Residues: CASSYSGGASTDTQYF.

This clonotype came up a few times. The V and J genes are TRBV12-3 or TRBV12-4 and TRBJ2-2; a possible D gene is TRBD1 (6 bases). V lost 2 bases, J lost 4 bases, and 11 bases lay in between. The CDR3 loop spans 15 amino acids. CDR3 bases: TGTGCCAGCAGTTTATACAGGGATACCACCGGGGAGCTGTTTTTT. Its translation: CASSLYRDTTGELFF.

The chain combines TRBV5-1 with TRBJ2-7, with D perhaps TRBD2 (5 bases). The V gene lost 3 bases and the J gene lost 5 bases, with 12 bases spanning the gap. The CDR3 is 13 amino acids. Germline V gene sequence: CDR1 SGHRS, CDR2 YFSETQ. This CDR3 is CASSSLTSDEQYF. CDR3 bases: TGCGCCAGCAGCTCCCTAACTAGTGACGAGCAGTACTTC.

The chain employs TRBV12-3 or TRBV12-4 and TRBJ2-1; TRBD2 matches 14 bases. This CDR3 comprises 15 residues. Trimming removed 7 bases from V and 7 bases from J; junction bases left unmatched: 6. The CDR3 here is CASIRGTSGRNEQFF. The DNA of the CDR3 is TGTGCCAGCATTAGAGGGACTAGCGGGAGAAATGAGCAGTTCTTC.

The chain is built from TRBV2 and TRBJ2-7, with 8 bases identical to TRBD2. Trimming cost V 2 bases and J 3 bases; bases outside gene matches: 6. CDR1 and CDR2 (germline): SNHLY, FYNNEI. The CDR3 covers 15 residues. CDR3 region: CASSEQGSGVYEQYV. CDR3 in DNA: TGTGCCAGCAGTGAACAGGGTAGCGGGGTCTACGAGCAGTACGTC.

This clonotype was observed many times. The chain joins TRBV12-3 or TRBV12-4 to TRBJ1-5, with a possible D match to TRBD1 (5 bases). Trimming pared 1 base from V and 5 bases from J, leaving 9 bases between. The CDR3 is 14 residues long. In DNA form, the CDR3 reads TGTGCCAGCAGTTTAGAGGGGACCCATCAGCCCCAGCATTTT. Protein product: CASSLEGTHQPQHF.

In DNA, the CDR3 is TGTGCTAGTGGCAGTTCCAGTAGGGTGGGTGAGACCCAGTACTTC. Translated, it gives CASGSSSRVGETQYF. J is TRBJ2-5 and V is TRBV12-5; D ambiguous. The CDR3 is made up of 15 amino acids. Germline V gene sequence: CDR1 LGHNT, CDR2 FRNRAP. Trimming took off 6 bases at V and 5 bases at J, with 19 bases between the two ends.

The table lists this clonotype with a few counts. The chain uses TRBV20-1 and TRBJ2-7, with TRBD2 matching 10 bases. Germline loops: CDR1 DFQATT, CDR2 SNEGSKA (reference sequence). The CDR3 covers 16 residues. The V and J ends lost 2 bases and 6 bases, in that order; junction bases with no gene match: 13. In DNA, the CDR3 is TGCAGTGCTAGACCCCTAGCGGGAGTTCTCGCGGGCGAGCAGTACTTC. It specifies CSARPLAGVLAGEQYF.

V usage is TRBV20-1 and J usage is TRBJ2-7; 7 nucleotides align to TRBD2. V lost 5 bases, J lost 6 bases, and 10 bases stayed unmatched. This CDR3 has 13 amino acids. The germline gives CDR1 DFQATT, CDR2 SNEGSKA (reference sequence). This chain's CDR3 is CSASTPTSPEQYF. The DNA for the CDR3 is TGCAGTGCTTCGACACCGACTAGCCCCGAGCAGTACTTC.

This clonotype was counted between two and nine times. This chain joins TRBV12-3 or TRBV12-4 and TRBJ2-3; D is unclear. The CDR3 spans 12 residues. Trimming took off 7 bases at V and 4 bases at J, with 9 bases between the two ends. CDR3 nucleotides: TGTGCCAGCACCATAACGGCAGATACGCAGTATTTT. As protein: CASTITADTQYF.

This clonotype occurred a few times. CDR3 loop: CASSPHGTSNEQFF. The CDR3 DNA is TGTGCCAGCAGTCCACACGGGACTTCTAATGAGCAGTTCTTC. This chain joins TRBV6-2 or TRBV6-3 and TRBJ2-1; D may be TRBD2 (6 bases). V was clipped by 5 bases and J by 7 bases, with 15 bases between them. The CDR3 has 14 amino acids. From germline, CDR1 is MNHEY and CDR2 SVGEGT.

There are a few counts of this clonotype. The V call is TRBV20-1, the J call TRBJ1-1, with D possibly matching TRBD1 (5 bases). Germline-derived CDR1 and CDR2 are DFQATT and SNEGSKA (reference sequence). CDR3 size: 12 residues. V was trimmed by 3 bases and J by 4 bases, leaving 9 bases between them. The CDR3 region is CSAREGPTEAFF. The CDR3 DNA follows: TGCAGTGCTAGGGAGGGGCCCACTGAAGCTTTCTTT.

This clonotype was seen repeatedly, ten times or more. The chain carries TRBV7-9 and TRBJ2-7; D unclear. Trimming removed 5 bases from V and 0 bases from J, with 8 bases in between. CDR1 SEHNR and CDR2 FQNEAQ come from the germline V gene (reference sequence). The CDR3 sequence is 13 residues long. In DNA, the CDR3 is TGTGCCAGCAGCAAAGACAACTCCTACGAGCAGTACTTC. Its protein is CASSKDNSYEQYF.

This clonotype was seen a handful of times. This chain's CDR3 is CASRRDRVSTDTQYF. CDR3 nucleotide sequence: TGTGCCAGCAGAAGGGACAGGGTCAGCACAGATACGCAGTATTTT. The chain uses TRBV2 and TRBJ2-3; TRBD1 agrees at 9 bases. The ends lost 6 bases at V and 0 bases at J; junction bases unmatched: 4. CDR3 length equals 15 residues. Germline-derived CDR1 and CDR2 are SNHLY and FYNNEI. The full variable domain, completed using reference TRBV2 and TRBJ2-3, is EPEVTQTPSHQVTQMGQEVILRCVPISNHLYFYWYRQILGQKVEFLVSFYNNEISEKSEIFDDQFSVERPDGSNFTLKIRSTKLEDSAMYFCASRRDRVSTDTQYFGPGTRLTVL.

This clonotype turned up a few times. The chain carries TRBV5-1 and TRBJ2-6, with D tentatively TRBD1 (6 bases). The CDR3 spans 19 residues. Germline V lookup: CDR1 SGHRS, CDR2 YFSETQ. V was trimmed by 4 bases and J by 2 bases, leaving 22 bases between them. CDR3 residues: CASSPARQETTTGANVLTF. CDR3 in DNA: TGCGCCAGCAGCCCCGCAAGACAGGAGACAACGACTGGGGCCAACGTCCTGACTTTC.